A selection of T cell receptor beta chains follows, all from one sample in a study of cytomegalovirus exposure and HLA in healthy donors. Clones were sequenced by immunoSEQ multiplex PCR, and TCRdb holds only the in-frame ones, with some missing. The sample has around 230,000 clones, 60% to 80% seen once. Source material: PBMCs. The receptors here all came from a male donor in good health and CMV-seronegative. Both conserved end residues are trimmed from each CDR3. Fields, in order: V gene, J gene, CDR3 protein.

V gene: TRBV27
J gene: TRBJ1-2
CDR3 protein: ASSPHRRGGYGYT

V gene: TRBV7-2
J gene: TRBJ1-2
CDR3 protein: ASSLRTAANYGYT

V gene: TRBV9
J gene: TRBJ2-3
CDR3 protein: ASSVEGGMSTDTQY

V gene: TRBV9
J gene: TRBJ2-2
CDR3 protein: ASSIRAGTGSSYTGELF

V gene: TRBV25-1
J gene: TRBJ2-5
CDR3 protein: ASSGGGRETQY

V gene: TRBV6-6
J gene: TRBJ1-2
CDR3 protein: ASSYLIGTGSGYT

V gene: TRBV14
J gene: TRBJ1-2
CDR3 protein: ASSQEERVFGYT

V gene: TRBV7-9
J gene: TRBJ1-4
CDR3 protein: ASSQSTGHNEKLF

V gene: TRBV18
J gene: TRBJ1-5
CDR3 protein: ASSPQGNRNQPQH

V gene: TRBV7-9
J gene: TRBJ2-3
CDR3 protein: ASSRGAGITDTQY

V gene: TRBV6-1
J gene: TRBJ2-7
CDR3 protein: ASSSGTGGWEQY

V gene: TRBV5-1
J gene: TRBJ2-7
CDR3 protein: ASSASGTGGDEQY

V gene: TRBV7-8
J gene: TRBJ2-1
CDR3 protein: ASSLPPRTGYNEQF

V gene: TRBV27
J gene: TRBJ1-5
CDR3 protein: ASSPTGVQPQH

V gene: TRBV28
J gene: TRBJ1-2
CDR3 protein: ASSTGTGGFVYGYT

V gene: TRBV5-1
J gene: TRBJ1-5
CDR3 protein: ASSHTAVGQGRSGNQPQH

V gene: TRBV9
J gene: TRBJ2-6
CDR3 protein: ASSAPRTGTFSGANVLT

V gene: TRBV18
J gene: TRBJ1-4
CDR3 protein: ASSPPNGDEKLF

V gene: TRBV6-5
J gene: TRBJ1-2
CDR3 protein: ASSYRKEVYGYT